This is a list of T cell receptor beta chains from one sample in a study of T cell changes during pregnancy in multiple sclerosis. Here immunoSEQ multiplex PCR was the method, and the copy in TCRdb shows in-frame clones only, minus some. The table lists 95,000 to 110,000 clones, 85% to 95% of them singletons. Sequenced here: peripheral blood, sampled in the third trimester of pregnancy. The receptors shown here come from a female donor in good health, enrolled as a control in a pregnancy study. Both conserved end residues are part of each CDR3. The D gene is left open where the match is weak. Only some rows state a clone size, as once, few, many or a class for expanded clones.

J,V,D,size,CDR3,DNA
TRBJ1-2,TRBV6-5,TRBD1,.,CASSWTGPYGYTF,TGTGCCAGCAGCTGGACAGGACCCTATGGCTACACCTTC
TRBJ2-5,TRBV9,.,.,CASSPRGGAGETQYF,TGTGCCAGCAGCCCCCGTGGGGGGGCGGGGGAGACCCAGTACTTC
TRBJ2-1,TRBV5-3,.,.,CARSLPQANEQFF,TGTGCCAGAAGCTTGCCACAGGCGAATGAGCAGTTCTTC
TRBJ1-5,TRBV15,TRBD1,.,CATSSGQGDQPQHF,TGTGCCACCAGCAGCGGACAGGGGGATCAGCCCCAGCATTTT
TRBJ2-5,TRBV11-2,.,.,CASSLLEGKETQYF,TGTGCCAGCAGCTTATTGGAGGGAAAAGAGACCCAGTACTTC
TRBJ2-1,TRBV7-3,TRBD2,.,CASSSTSGAYNEQFF,TGTGCCAGCAGCTCCACTAGCGGGGCCTACAATGAGCAGTTCTTC
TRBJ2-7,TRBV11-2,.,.,CASSSARGYEQYF,TGTGCCAGCAGCTCCGCCCGGGGTTACGAGCAGTACTTC
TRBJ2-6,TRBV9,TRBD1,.,CASSGNPGTEESGANVLTF,TGTGCCAGCAGCGGAAATCCCGGGACAGAAGAATCTGGGGCCAACGTCCTGACTTTC
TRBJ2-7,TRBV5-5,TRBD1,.,CASSATRGQTYEQYF,TGTGCCAGCAGCGCGACCCGGGGACAGACCTACGAGCAGTACTTC
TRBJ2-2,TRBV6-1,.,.,CASRAGRPTTGELFF,TGTGCCAGCAGGGCGGGACGGCCGACTACCGGGGAGCTGTTTTTT
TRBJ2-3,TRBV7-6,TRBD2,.,CASSLGPSGGFSTDTQYF,TGTGCCAGCAGCTTAGGCCCTAGCGGGGGGTTCAGCACAGATACGCAGTATTTT
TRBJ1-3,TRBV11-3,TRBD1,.,CASSPLRGPSGNTIYF,TGTGCCAGCAGCCCCCTAAGGGGGCCCTCTGGAAACACCATATATTTT
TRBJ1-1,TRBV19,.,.,CASSMTGNTEAFF,TGTGCCAGTAGTATGACAGGAAACACTGAAGCTTTCTTT
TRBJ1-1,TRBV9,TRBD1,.,CASSGGTGGADTEAFF,TGTGCCAGCAGCGGGGGGACAGGGGGCGCCGACACTGAAGCTTTCTTT
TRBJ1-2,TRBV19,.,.,CASRSHGGGYTF,TGTGCCAGTAGATCTCACGGGGGTGGCTACACCTTC
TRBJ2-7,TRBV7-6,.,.,CASSLGPGQIYEQYF,TGTGCCAGCAGCTTAGGGCCGGGACAAATTTACGAGCAGTACTTC
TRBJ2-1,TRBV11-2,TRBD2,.,CASSSLAGGLYEQFF,TGTGCCAGCAGCTCCCTAGCGGGGGGGCTCTATGAGCAGTTCTTC
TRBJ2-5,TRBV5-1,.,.,CASSLGLVSQETQYF,TGCGCCAGCAGCTTGGGACTAGTTTCGCAAGAGACCCAGTACTTC
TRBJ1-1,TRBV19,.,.,CASSVVATEAFF,TGTGCCAGTAGTGTTGTAGCCACTGAAGCTTTCTTT
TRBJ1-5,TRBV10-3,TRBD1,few,CAIRGQDNQPQHF,TGTGCCATCAGGGGACAGGATAATCAGCCCCAGCATTTT
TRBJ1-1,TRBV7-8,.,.,CASSPHPREPFEAFF,TGTGCCAGCAGCCCCCACCCCCGGGAGCCCTTTGAAGCTTTCTTT
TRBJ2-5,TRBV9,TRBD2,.,CASSAGTSGGAYQETQYF,TGTGCCAGCAGCGCCGGGACTAGCGGGGGGGCGTACCAAGAGACCCAGTACTTC
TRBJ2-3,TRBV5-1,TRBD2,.,CASSLGTGGSTDTQYF,TGCGCCAGCAGCTTGGGGACCGGGGGGAGCACAGATACGCAGTATTTT
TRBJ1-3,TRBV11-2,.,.,CASSLQGMGNTIYF,TGTGCCAGCAGCTTACAGGGTATGGGAAACACCATATATTTT
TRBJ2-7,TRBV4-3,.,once,CASSPHSRADPYEQYF,TGCGCCAGCAGCCCCCATTCTCGAGCTGATCCCTACGAGCAGTACTTC